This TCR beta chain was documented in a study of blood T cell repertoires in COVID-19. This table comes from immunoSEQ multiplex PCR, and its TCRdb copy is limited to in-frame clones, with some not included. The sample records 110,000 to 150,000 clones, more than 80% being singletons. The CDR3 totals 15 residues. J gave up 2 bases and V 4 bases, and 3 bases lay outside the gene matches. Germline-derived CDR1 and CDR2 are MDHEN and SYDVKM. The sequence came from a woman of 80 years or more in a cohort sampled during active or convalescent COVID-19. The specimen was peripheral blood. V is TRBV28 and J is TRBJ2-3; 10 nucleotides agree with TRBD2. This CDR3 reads CASSSSGGPTDTQYF. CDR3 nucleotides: TGTGCCAGCAGTTCTAGCGGGGGACCCACAGATACGCAGTATTTT.